This T cell receptor (beta chain) was found in a study of shared clonotypes between healthy human individuals. Unsorted samples used about 90 million PBMCs for genomic DNA. CDR1 and CDR2 (germline): SGDLS, YYNGEE. Deletions cut 0 bases from V and 3 bases from J, with 12 bases between. This CDR3 has 15 amino acids. Unsorted PBMC DNA was sequenced on ten immunoSEQ deep assay plates. Only in-frame clones appear in the TCRdb table, and some are missing; sequencing was by immunoSEQ multiplex PCR. This sample has approximately 440,000 clones, with roughly four fifths found just once. This clone was seen a few times. The antigen remains undetermined. Study-level findings and limits: Genetic and exposure-history diversity was limited by the small donor number.

Sequencing was performed on PBMCs. This chain links TRBV9 with TRBJ1-1, with D possibly being TRBD1 (5 bases). The sequence derives from a woman between 40 and 50 years old in good health. Some clones in this sample may be carry-over from other donors' samples. The CDR3 coding sequence is TGTGCCAGCAGCGTAGGGGGGGATTGGGACACTGAAGCTTTCTTT. Its translation: CASSVGGDWDTEAFF.